Described below is a single T cell receptor beta chain sequence and its context. The CDR3 totals 13 residues. V shed 6 bases and J shed 5 bases, with 11 bases lying between them. This specimen belongs to a study of CD8 T cells in Susac syndrome. Overall study context: Patients with Susac syndrome were therapy-naive, treated with corticosteroids, or treated with intravenous immunoglobulin alone when blood was collected.

Random-hexamer reverse transcription was applied to about 0.45 to 1 ug RNA. The immunoSEQ assay covered 54 Vbeta and 13 Jbeta segments for CDR3. In TCRdb, the immunoSEQ multiplex PCR reads were re-called with MiXCR into one record per CDR3 protein. The sample has some 200,000 distinct CDR3 sequences, approximately 95% seen once. Both CD4+ and CD8+ T cells were negatively isolated, and TEMRA cells underwent FACS enrichment. This receptor was obtained from a human donor with Susac syndrome. The V call is TRBV12-3 or TRBV12-4, the J call TRBJ1-5, with D perhaps TRBD1 (5 bases). Input material: CD8+ T cells from PBMCs. CDR3 in amino acids: CASRRTGDQPQHF. CDR3 bases: TGTGCCAGCAGACGAACAGGTGATCAGCCCCAGCATTTT.